This section outlines one T cell receptor (beta chain) sequence together with its context. This entry comes from a study of blood T cell repertoires in COVID-19. Sequencing used immunoSEQ multiplex PCR; TCRdb keeps in-frame clones, though not all of them. The sample holds 95,000 to 120,000 clones, approximately 81% seen once. This CDR3 is 13 amino acids long. CDR1 SGHTA and CDR2 FQGTGA come from the germline V gene. The V end lost 3 bases, the J end lost 15 bases, and 18 bases lay between the germline ends. What was sequenced was peripheral blood. The sequence was obtained from a man aged 40-55 years with acute or convalescent COVID-19. This chain uses TRBV7-3 with TRBJ2-1, with D possibly being TRBD1 (6 bases). The CDR3 loop reads CASSLAQGAPAFF. In DNA, the CDR3 is TGTGCCAGCAGCTTGGCACAGGGAGCCCCTGCGTTCTTC.